A single sample is the source of the 28 T cell receptor beta chains below, sequenced in a study of blood T cell repertoires in COVID-19. The repertoire was sequenced with immunoSEQ multiplex PCR; TCRdb's copy has only in-frame clones and lacks some. Found here are about 35,000 clones, approximately 85% of them singletons; the top ten hold 40% to 55%. The source material was peripheral blood. These receptors all stem from a man between 60 and 75 years old with active or convalescent COVID-19.

The V gene is TRBV7-2, the J gene TRBJ2-3; 9 bases agree with TRBD1. With V trimmed by 5 bases and J by 5 bases, 11 bases remained unmatched. The CDR3 contains 16 residues. The germline CDR1 and CDR2 sequences are SGHTA and FQGNSA. Written as DNA, the CDR3 is TGTGCCAGCAGCCTCACAAACAGGGGGCAGGGAGATACGCAGTATTTT. This sequence encodes CASSLTNRGQGDTQYF.

The chain combines TRBV5-3 with TRBJ1-5; 7 nucleotides align to TRBD1. TRBV5-3 is known as an ORF, though its function is uncertain. The CDR3 totals 15 residues. With V trimmed by 4 bases and J by 5 bases, 9 bases remained unmatched. The CDR3 protein is CARSPGTVLYQPQHF. The CDR3 DNA follows: TGTGCCAGAAGCCCCGGGACAGTTCTCTATCAGCCCCAGCATTTT.

The chain couples TRBV9 to TRBJ1-2, with 7 positions matching TRBD1. This CDR3 has 16 amino acids. The V gene's germline CDR1 is SGDLS and CDR2 YYNGEE. With V trimmed by 4 bases and J by 4 bases, 13 bases remained unmatched. The CDR3 sequence: CASSLYDRVGAYGYTF. CDR3 nucleotide sequence: TGTGCCAGCAGCTTATACGACAGGGTCGGCGCCTATGGCTACACCTTC.

The gene calls are TRBV2 and TRBJ1-1; tentative D call: TRBD1 (5 bases). Germline V CDR1 and CDR2: SNHLY, FYNNEI. V was pared by 8 bases and J by 2 bases, with 15 bases between. CDR3 length equals 14 residues. The CDR3: CASSLQGDNTEAFF. The CDR3 bases are TGTGCCAGCTCTCTTCAGGGCGACAACACTGAAGCTTTCTTT.

V usage is TRBV27 and J usage is TRBJ1-2; D is uncertain. This CDR3 contains 13 residues. V was shortened by 5 bases and J by 3 bases, with 10 bases between the two germline ends. Looked up from germline, CDR1 is MNHEY and CDR2 is SMNVEV (reference sequence). The CDR3 reads CASSLKPYYGYTF. The CDR3 DNA reads as TGTGCCAGCAGTCTAAAGCCTTACTATGGCTACACCTTC.

This chain uses TRBV28 with TRBJ1-1; D perhaps matches TRBD1 (6 bases). V lost 3 bases to trimming and J lost 6 bases, with 20 bases between them. The CDR3 extends over 16 amino acids. The germline CDR1 and CDR2 sequences are MDHEN and SYDVKM. The CDR3 DNA sequence: TGTGCCAGCAGTTTGGGGGGGCAGGGTCTCGGCGCTGAAGCTTTCTTT. Amino acids: CASSLGGQGLGAEAFF.

The table lists this clone with a few counts. The J gene is TRBJ1-2, the V gene TRBV6-5, with D possibly TRBD1 on 5 matching bases. This CDR3 is built from 15 residues. The germline V gene has CDR1 MNHEY and CDR2 SVGAGI. V dropped 5 bases and J dropped 2 bases, with 15 bases sitting between them. CDR3 in DNA: TGTGCCAGCAGTCTCAAAGCAGGGATAAACTATGGCTACACCTTC. Translation: CASSLKAGINYGYTF.

The V call is TRBV7-2, the J call TRBJ1-5; D ambiguous. Germline V gene lookup returns CDR1 SGHTA and CDR2 FQGNSA. Trimming removed 1 base at V and 6 bases at J, with 7 bases between. The CDR3 is made up of 13 amino acids. The CDR3 sequence is CASSLELFQPQHF. The DNA of the CDR3 is TGTGCCAGCAGCTTAGAGCTCTTTCAGCCCCAGCATTTT. Complete variable domain (other parts from reference TRBV7-2 and TRBJ1-5): GAGVSQSPSNKVTEKGKDVELRCDPISGHTALYWYRQSLGQGLEFLIYFQGNSAPDKSGLPSDRFSAERTGGSVSTLTIQRTQQEDSAVYLCASSLELFQPQHFGDGTRLSIL.

This clone was picked up one time. The V and J genes are TRBV7-9 and TRBJ1-2; 7 nucleotides match TRBD1. Looked up from germline, CDR1 is SEHNR and CDR2 is FQNEAQ (reference sequence). This CDR3 spans 15 amino acids. V lost 0 bases and J lost 7; bases outside the gene matches: 8. This chain's CDR3 is CASSLALQGIPGYTF. CDR3 nucleotides: TGTGCCAGCAGCTTAGCGCTACAGGGGATCCCTGGCTACACCTTC.

V is TRBV6-5 and J is TRBJ1-2, with D uncertain. The CDR3 is 16 amino acids. V lost 0 bases and J lost 1, with 12 bases in between. Germline CDR1 MNHEY, CDR2 SVGAGI. Here the CDR3 reads CASSYSPGGLNYGYTF. The CDR3 region has the DNA TGTGCCAGCAGTTACTCCCCCGGTGGGCTTAACTATGGCTACACCTTC.

J is TRBJ2-3 and V is TRBV3-1 (or the pseudogene TRBV3-2); TRBD2 aligns across 8 bases. The CDR3 length is 15 residues. Unmatched junction bases numbered 8, after V lost 4 bases and J lost 5 bases. Germline values: CDR1 LGHDT, CDR2 YNNKEL (reference sequence). DNA for the CDR3: TGTGCCAGCAGCCTCCCGGGGGGGTCGGGAGATACGCAGTATTTT. Protein: CASSLPGGSGDTQYF.

The gene calls are TRBV7-8 and TRBJ2-5, with 7 nucleotides matching TRBD1. CDR3 size: 16 residues. From germline, CDR1 is SGHVS and CDR2 FQNEAQ. V trimming: 0 bases; J trimming: 2 bases; junction bases outside the gene matches: 6. CDR3 DNA: TGTGCCAGCAGCTTAGCGGGCCAGGGGGTTCAAGAGACCCAGTACTTC. It specifies CASSLAGQGVQETQYF.

DNA of the CDR3: TGTGCCAGCAGCTCTAGACAGAACCTGAAGAGCTACACCTTC. It codes for CASSSRQNLKSYTF. V and J are TRBV5-4 and TRBJ1-2, with a possible D match to TRBD1 (5 bases). The CDR3 loop spans 14 amino acids. V lost 3 bases and J 9 bases, leaving 18 bases between the germline ends. Germline-derived CDR1 and CDR2 are SGHNT and YYREEE (reference sequence). The full variable domain, with the rest looked up from reference TRBV5-4 and TRBJ1-2, is ETGVTQSPTHLIKTRGQQVTLRCSSQSGHNTVSWYQQALGQGPQFIFQYYREEENGRGNFPPRFSGLQFPNYSSELNVNALELDDSALYLCASSSRQNLKSYTFGSGTRLTVV.

This chain links TRBV23-1 with TRBJ2-2; TRBD1 matches 9 bases. TRBV23-1 is an open reading frame, and its role is uncertain. Trimming took 6 bases from V and 0 from J; bases not matched to a gene: 8. The CDR3 contains 17 residues. In nucleotides, the CDR3 is TGCGCCAGCAGCCCGCCTCGACAGGGGGCGAACACCGGGGAGCTGTTTTTT. It is translated as CASSPPRQGANTGELFF.

The J gene is TRBJ1-6, the V gene TRBV19, with D uncertain. The V gene's germline CDR1 is LNHDA and CDR2 SQIVND (reference sequence). This CDR3 has 13 amino acids. Trimming cost V 6 bases and J 5 bases, with 8 bases left between them. The CDR3 nucleotides are TGTGCCAGTAGGGGAGGGAATAATTCACCCCTCCACTTT. Protein sequence: CASRGGNNSPLHF.

This sequence joins TRBV19 and TRBJ2-4; 7 nucleotides line up with TRBD2. The V gene's germline CDR1 is LNHDA and CDR2 SQIVND (reference sequence). The CDR3 contains 13 residues. The trim removed 5 bases at V and 7 bases at J, leaving 5 bases unmatched. CDR3 coding DNA: TGTGCCAGTAGTCCTTCGCGGGGGAACATTCAGTACTTC. Translation: CASSPSRGNIQYF.

J is TRBJ2-5 and V is TRBV11-2; the D gene is possibly TRBD1 (6 bases). Trimming shortened V by 5 bases and J by 5 bases, and 9 bases separated the two germline ends. Per germline, CDR1 SGHAT and CDR2 FQNNGV. CDR3 length: 12 amino acids. This chain's CDR3 is CASSQRGETQYF. CDR3 nucleotide sequence: TGTGCCAGCAGCCAAAGGGGGGAGACCCAGTACTTC.

The rearrangement links TRBV2 to TRBJ1-1; maybe TRBD1 (5 bases). CDR3 length equals 13 residues. CDR1 and CDR2 (germline): SNHLY, FYNNEI. Trimming took off 10 bases at V and 3 bases at J, with 15 bases between the two ends. This CDR3 is CATASGGDTEAFF. The CDR3 coding sequence is TGTGCCACCGCCTCCGGGGGGGACACTGAAGCTTTCTTT.

About this clone: Other DNA sequences of this sample code for an identical CDR3. The chain uses TRBV7-9 and TRBJ2-5; 7 positions match TRBD1. Per the germline V gene, CDR1 is SEHNR and CDR2 is FQNEAQ (reference sequence). The CDR3 length is 14 residues. V trimming: 2 bases; J trimming: 2 bases; junction bases outside the gene matches: 2. The CDR3 DNA is TGTGCCAGCAGCTTATCGACAGGGCAAGAGACCCAGTACTTC. Translation: CASSLSTGQETQYF. Full variable domain (missing parts from reference TRBV7-9 and TRBJ2-5): DTGVSQNPRHKITKRGQNVTFRCDPISEHNRLYWYRQTLGQGPEFLTYFQNEAQLEKSRLLSDRFSAERPKGSFSTLEIQRTEQGDSAMYLCASSLSTGQETQYFGPGTRLLVL.

V and J are TRBV5-1 and TRBJ2-3, with 9 bases matching TRBD1. This CDR3 contains 15 residues. The trim removed 3 bases at V and 2 bases at J, leaving 4 bases unmatched. Germline CDR1 and CDR2: SGHRS and YFSETQ. The CDR3 nucleotides read TGCGCCAGCAGCTCCGGGACAGGGAACACAGATACGCAGTATTTT. It translates to CASSSGTGNTDTQYF.

The chain joins TRBV10-3 to TRBJ1-3; 7 nucleotides match TRBD1. Unmatched junction bases numbered 9, after V lost 6 bases and J lost 7 bases. The CDR3 length is 14 residues. CDR1 is ENHRY, CDR2 SYGVKD, per germline. Here the CDR3 DNA reads TGTGCCATCAGCTCGCCGGGACAGACGAACACCATATATTTT. Its protein is CAISSPGQTNTIYF.

The V and J genes are TRBV5-6 and TRBJ2-7; D possibly corresponds to TRBD1 (6 bases). V lost 0 bases to trimming and J lost 1 base, with 14 bases between them. The CDR3 runs 16 residues. Germline loops: CDR1 SGHDT, CDR2 YYEEEE. CDR3 sequence (DNA): TGTGCCAGCAGCTTGGCCCCAGGGGAGTTGTCCTACGAGCAGTACGTC. It specifies CASSLAPGELSYEQYV.

This sequence joins TRBV25-1 and TRBJ2-3; TRBD1 matches 7 bases. The J segment lost 6 bases and the V segment lost 4 bases, leaving 4 bases of the junction unmatched. The CDR3 loop spans 13 amino acids. Germline V gives CDR1 MGHDK, CDR2 SYGVNS. The CDR3 sequence: CASSASDRDTQYF. The CDR3 region has the DNA TGTGCCAGCAGTGCCTCGGACAGGGATACGCAGTATTTT. The variable domain in full, with the rest retrieved from reference TRBV25-1 and TRBJ2-3, is EADIYQTPRYLVIGTGKKITLECSQTMGHDKMYWYQQDPGMELHLIHYSYGVNSTEKGDLSSESTVSRIRTEHFPLTLESARPSHTSQYLCASSASDRDTQYFGPGTRLTVL.

The chain joins TRBV29-1 to TRBJ2-1; no firm D call. The CDR3 extends over 13 amino acids. Germline CDR1 is SQVTM and CDR2 is ANQGSEA. V lost 5 bases and J lost 11, with 19 bases in between. The CDR3 protein is CSVSQSTITKQFF. DNA of the CDR3: TGCAGCGTTTCCCAGTCGACGATCACTAAGCAGTTCTTC.

The chain has TRBV19 and TRBJ1-5, with TRBD1 identical over 8 bases. This CDR3 spans 14 amino acids. After removal of 9 bases from V and 7 bases from J, the junction contained 11 bases not matched to a gene. The germline V gene encodes CDR1 LNHDA and CDR2 SQIVND (reference sequence). CDR3 sequence: CASLSQGARQPQHF. For the CDR3, the DNA is TGTGCCAGCCTATCTCAGGGGGCGCGGCAGCCCCAGCATTTT.

The chain links TRBV18 to TRBJ2-2; D is possibly TRBD2 (6 bases). Germline V lookup: CDR1 KGHSH, CDR2 LQKENI. The CDR3 length is 14 residues. Trimming stripped 3 bases from V and 5 bases from J, with 10 bases between. CDR3 DNA sequence: TGTGCCAGCTCACCGGGACGGGGGACCGGGGAGCTGTTTTTT. Its protein is CASSPGRGTGELFF.

The chain combines TRBV7-8 with TRBJ1-1, with a tentative D call TRBD1 (6 bases). The germline CDR1 and CDR2 sequences are SGHVS and FQNEAQ. This CDR3 has 14 residues. Trimming cost V 5 bases and J 9 bases, with 19 bases left between them. The CDR3 nucleotides read TGTGCCAGCAGCCCCAGGCTGGGGGGGCAACAAGCTTTCTTT. Its protein product is CASSPRLGGQQAFF. Drawing the rest from reference TRBV7-8 and TRBJ1-1, the complete variable domain is GAGVSQSPRYKVAKRGQDVALRCDPISGHVSLFWYQQALGQGPEFLTYFQNEAQLDKSGLPSDRFFAERPEGSVSTLKIQRTQQEDSAVYLCASSPRLGGQQAFFGQGTRLTVV.

A single count supports this clone. V is TRBV19 and J is TRBJ1-5; D is uncertain. Trimming removed 7 bases at V and 7 bases at J, with 20 bases between. Germline V gene data show CDR1 as LNHDA and CDR2 as SQIVND (reference sequence). There are 15 residues in the CDR3. The CDR3 coding sequence is TGTGCCAGTACCCCGCGGTCGAGGGCCGGGCAGCCCCAGCATTTT. Its translation: CASTPRSRAGQPQHF.